Below are 14 T cell receptor beta chains sequenced from a single sample in a study of T cell responses to AZD1222 COVID-19 vaccine. TCRdb's copy holds only in-frame clones and misses some; the assay was immunoSEQ multiplex PCR. The sample carries tens of thousands of clones, approximately 81% recorded once. The sequencing here drew on peripheral blood, taken 28 days after the second AZD1222 dose. The receptors stem from an adult who received the AZD1222 COVID-19 vaccine.

The gene calls are TRBV5-1 and TRBJ1-1; D perhaps matches TRBD1 (5 bases). The CDR3 length is 13 residues. Germline loops: CDR1 SGHRS, CDR2 YFSETQ. V gave up 7 bases and J gave up 3 bases, with 13 bases separating them. As DNA, the CDR3 is TGCGCCAGCGGGTGGGGGTACGACACTGAAGCTTTCTTT. It translates to CASGWGYDTEAFF.

V and J are TRBV3-1 (or the pseudogene TRBV3-2) and TRBJ2-3, with TRBD1 identical over 11 bases. J lost 3 bases, V lost 2 bases, and 4 bases had no gene match. Germline V CDR1 and CDR2: LGHDT, YNNKEL (reference sequence). The CDR3 is 16 residues long. CDR3 loop: CASSQQGTGGTDTQYF. The CDR3 DNA reads as TGTGCCAGCAGCCAACAAGGGACAGGGGGAACAGATACGCAGTATTTT.

The chain combines TRBV19 with TRBJ2-7; TRBD2 matches 9 bases. Trimming removed 1 base from V and 2 bases from J; junction bases left unmatched: 3. The germline CDR1 and CDR2 sequences are LNHDA and SQIVND (reference sequence). This CDR3 spans 15 amino acids. The CDR3: CASSIGQRGAYEQYF. In DNA form, the CDR3 reads TGTGCCAGTAGTATAGGACAGCGGGGGGCCTACGAGCAGTACTTC. Using reference TRBV19 and TRBJ2-7 for the parts outside the CDR3, the full variable domain is DGGITQSPKYLFRKEGQNVTLSCEQNLNHDAMYWYRQDPGQGLRLIYYSQIVNDFQKGDIAEGYSVSREKKESFPLTVTSAQKNPTAFYLCASSIGQRGAYEQYFGPGTRLTVT.

The chain joins TRBV28 to TRBJ1-2; weak D call: TRBD1 (6 bases). Trimming cost V 3 bases and J 1 base, with 12 bases left between them. The CDR3 contains 15 residues. Germline CDR1 MDHEN, CDR2 SYDVKM. The CDR3 reads CASSFAGANNYGYTF. The CDR3 nucleotides read TGTGCCAGCAGTTTCGCGGGGGCTAATAACTATGGCTACACCTTC.

The chain carries TRBV5-1 and TRBJ2-5; TRBD2 matches 10 bases. The J segment lost 4 bases and the V segment lost 3 bases, leaving 9 bases of the junction unmatched. The CDR3 spans 16 residues. Germline-derived CDR1 and CDR2 are SGHRS and YFSETQ. The CDR3 spells CASSSSSGGWGETQYF. In DNA, the CDR3 is TGCGCCAGCAGCTCGTCTAGCGGGGGATGGGGAGAGACCCAGTACTTC.

The chain joins TRBV14 to TRBJ2-7, with no clear D. Trimming left V 1 base short and J 7 bases short, with 8 bases between. CDR1 and CDR2 from the germline V gene are SGHDN and FVKESK. This CDR3 has 12 residues. CDR3 DNA sequence: TGTGCCAGCAGCCAAGTTTTGAGGGAGCAGTACTTC. This translates into CASSQVLREQYF.

The chain carries TRBV5-4 and TRBJ1-3; perhaps TRBD1 as D (5 bases). Germline CDR1 reads SGHNT; CDR2 reads YYREEE (reference sequence). The CDR3 consists of 13 residues. V gave up 5 bases and J gave up 8 bases, with 14 bases separating them. The CDR3 DNA reads as TGTGCCAGCAGTCAGGGTTTTGGGGACACCATATATTTT. It encodes CASSQGFGDTIYF.

This clone was recorded once. The chain uses TRBV19 and TRBJ2-1; a weak D match, TRBD1 (6 bases). The CDR3 has 15 amino acids. CDR1 LNHDA and CDR2 SQIVND come from the germline V gene (reference sequence). Trimming stripped 5 bases from V and 1 base from J, with 12 bases between. The CDR3 region is CASSLQGLSYNEQFF. In nucleotides, the CDR3 is TGTGCCAGTAGTCTCCAGGGGTTATCCTACAATGAGCAGTTCTTC.

V and J are TRBV15 and TRBJ1-3; tentatively, D is TRBD1 (5 bases). Germline V gene lookup returns CDR1 LNHNV and CDR2 YYDKDF (reference sequence). This CDR3 spans 16 amino acids. V lost 5 bases to trimming and J lost 4 bases, with 18 bases between them. The CDR3: CATSETFQGGGNTIYF. CDR3 DNA sequence: TGTGCCACCAGCGAAACATTTCAGGGAGGAGGAAACACCATATATTTT.

This clone was counted between two and nine times. In nucleotides, the CDR3 is TGTGCCAGCAGCCCGCTAGCGGGACGTGCCTACAATGAGCAGTTCTTC. Protein product: CASSPLAGRAYNEQFF. J is TRBJ2-1 and V is TRBV9; 9 bases agree with TRBD2. The CDR3 is 16 residues long. The V gene end was trimmed by 4 bases and the J gene end by 2 bases; junction bases not matched to a gene: 7. Germline V lookup: CDR1 SGDLS, CDR2 YYNGEE.

The chain links TRBV7-9 to TRBJ2-7, with D perhaps TRBD2 (5 bases). Germline loops: CDR1 SEHNR, CDR2 FQNEAQ (reference sequence). CDR3 length: 14 residues. V was shortened by 5 bases and J by 1 base, with 12 bases between the two germline ends. The CDR3 DNA follows: TGTGCCAGCAGCAATATGGGGAGATCCTACGAGCAGTACTTC. The encoded protein is CASSNMGRSYEQYF.

CDR3 amino acids: CASSQGGTNTGELFF. The CDR3 DNA is TGCGCCAGCAGCCAAGGTGGGACAAACACCGGGGAGCTGTTTTTT. The chain joins TRBV4-3 to TRBJ2-2; possibly TRBD1 for D (6 bases). The CDR3 extends over 15 amino acids. The V gene lost 1 base and the J gene lost 2 bases, with 8 bases spanning the gap. Per germline, CDR1 LGHNA and CDR2 YSLEER.

The chain employs TRBV5-4 and TRBJ2-7; TRBD1 aligns across 9 bases. CDR1 and CDR2 from the germline V gene are SGHNT and YYREEE (reference sequence). The CDR3 extends over 14 amino acids. Trimming took 3 bases from V and 1 from J; bases not matched to a gene: 2. CDR3 sequence: CASSSGTGSYEQYF. DNA for the CDR3: TGTGCCAGCAGCTCCGGGACAGGGTCCTACGAGCAGTACTTC.

The J gene is TRBJ2-3, the V gene TRBV10-1; 9 positions agree with TRBD2. The CDR3 extends over 14 amino acids. CDR1 is WNHNN and CDR2 is SYGVQD in the germline V gene (reference sequence). V was clipped by 5 bases and J by 2 bases; unmatched bases: 2. CDR3 coding DNA: TGCGCCAGCAGTCCTAGCGGGGTCACAGATACGCAGTATTTT. Its protein product is CASSPSGVTDTQYF.